One and the same sample provided the 17 T cell receptor beta chains below, sequenced in a study of CD8+ T cells in alopecia areata. The authors extracted RNA and reverse transcribed it into cDNA as the sequencing template. TCRdb keeps only in-frame clones here, not all; method: immunoSEQ multiplex PCR. The sample shows more than 200,000 clones, about two thirds of them seen only once. The material was CD4+ T cells sorted from blood, obtained at week 0. The receptors come from a human donor with alopecia areata.

The chain has TRBV25-1 and TRBJ1-1; 8 bases align to TRBD1. Per the germline V gene, CDR1 is MGHDK and CDR2 is SYGVNS. V shed 1 base and J 4 bases; nucleotides not matched to a gene: 2. The CDR3 runs to 14 residues. DNA of the CDR3: TGTGCCAGCAGTGAATTCGGACAGGGCACTGAAGCTTTCTTT. It is translated as CASSEFGQGTEAFF.

The chain combines TRBV2 with TRBJ2-1; the match to TRBD2 covers 10 bases. In germline, CDR1 is SNHLY, CDR2 FYNNEI. The J segment lost 7 bases and the V segment lost 4 bases, leaving 7 bases of the junction unmatched. The CDR3 is 15 amino acids. This chain's CDR3 is CASSVLAGAGNEQFF. CDR3 in DNA: TGTGCCAGCAGTGTTCTAGCGGGGGCGGGAAATGAGCAGTTCTTC.

The rearrangement uses TRBV27 and TRBJ2-2, with TRBD2 as a possible D gene (6 bases). The germline CDR1 and CDR2 sequences are MNHEY and SMNVEV (reference sequence). CDR3 length: 14 residues. V lost 7 bases to trimming and J lost 2 bases, with 11 bases between them. Written as DNA, the CDR3 is TGTGCCAGCACCCAGGGAGGAAACACCGGGGAGCTGTTTTTT. This translates into CASTQGGNTGELFF.

The chain is built from TRBV9 and TRBJ1-5; no reliable D call. The CDR3 runs to 13 residues. The germline gives CDR1 SGDLS, CDR2 YYNGEE. Trimming took 3 bases from V and 4 from J, leaving 8 bases between them. The CDR3, as DNA: TGTGCCAGCAGCGATGGAGTGAATCAGCCCCAGCATTTT. Its translation is CASSDGVNQPQHF.

The table lists this clone with a few counts. V and J are TRBV18 and TRBJ2-5, with D possibly being TRBD1 (6 bases). The germline CDR1 and CDR2 sequences are KGHSH and LQKENI. This CDR3 comprises 14 residues. V shed 4 bases and J shed 5 bases, with 14 bases lying between them. The CDR3 coding sequence is TGTGCCAGCTCACTGGACAGAAAGGTGGAGACCCAGTACTTC. This translates into CASSLDRKVETQYF.

The rearrangement uses TRBV4-3 and TRBJ2-7; a weak D match, TRBD1 (6 bases). V was cut by 1 base and J by 5 bases, with 15 bases left in between. Germline-derived CDR1 and CDR2 are LGHNA and YSLEER. The CDR3 has 15 residues. CDR3 sequence (DNA): TGCGCCAGCAGCCAAGCCCGAGGGGGTTGGGACGAGCAGTACTTC. It encodes CASSQARGGWDEQYF.

V is TRBV25-1 and J is TRBJ1-2; D gene uncertain. Germline-derived CDR1 and CDR2 are MGHDK and SYGVNS. This CDR3 has 14 amino acids. Trimming took off 4 bases at V and 0 bases at J, with 9 bases between the two ends. This CDR3 reads CASSGLSANYGYTF. The CDR3 DNA follows: TGTGCCAGCAGTGGACTGTCAGCTAACTATGGCTACACCTTC.

The rearrangement joins TRBV2 to TRBJ2-7; D tentatively reads TRBD1 or TRBD2 (5 bases each). The CDR3 covers 14 residues. The V end lost 2 bases, the J end lost 7 bases, and 15 bases lay between the germline ends. Per the germline V gene, CDR1 is SNHLY and CDR2 is FYNNEI. CDR3 protein: CASSESGLGGEQYF. The CDR3 nucleotides read TGTGCCAGCAGTGAATCGGGGCTAGGCGGGGAGCAGTACTTC.

CDR3 sequence (DNA): TGTGCCAGCAGCCTTACTAGCCGGGGGGCAGATACGCAGTATTTT. This encodes CASSLTSRGADTQYF. The V and J genes are TRBV7-9 and TRBJ2-3; 7 bases match TRBD2. J gave up 4 bases and V 5 bases, and 9 bases lay outside the gene matches. Germline V gene data show CDR1 as SEHNR and CDR2 as FQNEAQ (reference sequence). The CDR3 spans 15 residues.

This rearrangement joins TRBV29-1 to TRBJ1-1, with D unclear. The CDR3 is 13 amino acids. Trimming took off 8 bases at V and 3 bases at J, with 16 bases between the two ends. Germline V gene lookup returns CDR1 SQVTM and CDR2 ANQGSEA. The CDR3 nucleotides are TGCAGCATCCTCGACCCGAGATACACTGAAGCTTTCTTT. The encoded protein is CSILDPRYTEAFF.

With respect to this clone: This sample also contains other DNA sequences that code for the same CDR3. This chain links TRBV30 with TRBJ2-7; D uncertain. V lost 3 bases and J 7 bases, leaving 10 bases between the germline ends. The CDR3 spans 11 residues. Germline lookup yields CDR1 GTSNPN and CDR2 SVGIG (reference sequence). The CDR3 loop is CAWRDREEQYF. CDR3 nucleotides: TGTGCCTGGAGAGATCGAGAGGAGCAGTACTTC.

This clone was recorded a few times. This CDR3 is also generated by other DNA sequences in the sample. The V call is TRBV14, the J call TRBJ2-7; D not certain. The V gene lost 1 base and the J gene lost 2 bases, with 0 bases spanning the gap. The CDR3 runs to 11 residues. Per germline, CDR1 SGHDN and CDR2 FVKESK. The CDR3 sequence: CASSQAYEQYF. Written as DNA, the CDR3 is TGTGCCAGCAGCCAAGCCTACGAGCAGTACTTC.

On this clone: Other DNA sequences in the same sample also yield this CDR3. The V and J genes are TRBV30 and TRBJ1-5; D not resolved. Trimming pared 0 bases from V and 4 bases from J, leaving 7 bases between. The CDR3 spans 13 residues. Germline V gene data show CDR1 as GTSNPN and CDR2 as SVGIG (reference sequence). The DNA for the CDR3 is TGTGCCTGGAGTGTTGGCCTTAATCAGCCCCAGCATTTT. Amino acids: CAWSVGLNQPQHF.

The chain links TRBV29-1 to TRBJ2-2; D not certain. The germline V gene has CDR1 SQVTM and CDR2 ANQGSEA. The V and J ends lost 4 bases and 8 bases respectively, with 11 bases between them. The CDR3 length is 12 residues. The chain's CDR3 is CSVVSNRGELFF. In DNA form, the CDR3 reads TGCAGCGTTGTCTCGAATAGGGGGGAGCTGTTTTTT.

The chain recombines TRBV15 with TRBJ2-3; maybe TRBD2 (5 bases). The germline V and J ends were trimmed by 4 bases and 2 bases, with 10 bases remaining between them. Germline values: CDR1 LNHNV, CDR2 YYDKDF (reference sequence). CDR3 length: 14 residues. As DNA, the CDR3 is TGTGCCACCAGCAAGACTACCTTCACAGATACGCAGTATTTT. This gives the protein CATSKTTFTDTQYF.

As DNA, the CDR3 is TGTGCCAGCAGCATGCGGGACAGGGGGATCAGGGGCTACACCTTC. Translated, it gives CASSMRDRGIRGYTF. This rearrangement joins TRBV7-2 to TRBJ1-2; 11 nucleotides align to TRBD1. The J segment lost 8 bases and the V segment lost 5 bases, leaving 10 bases of the junction unmatched. There are 15 residues in the CDR3. The germline V gene encodes CDR1 SGHTA and CDR2 FQGNSA.

Only one count was recorded for this clone. The genes are TRBV7-6 and TRBJ2-5; D possibly corresponds to TRBD1 (5 bases). The ends were cut back, 2 bases at V and 4 bases at J, with 8 bases in the middle. CDR3 length: 13 residues. The germline V gene has CDR1 SGHVS and CDR2 FNYEAQ. Here the CDR3 DNA reads TGTGCCAGCAGCTTAACAGGTGTAGAGACCCAGTACTTC. It encodes CASSLTGVETQYF.